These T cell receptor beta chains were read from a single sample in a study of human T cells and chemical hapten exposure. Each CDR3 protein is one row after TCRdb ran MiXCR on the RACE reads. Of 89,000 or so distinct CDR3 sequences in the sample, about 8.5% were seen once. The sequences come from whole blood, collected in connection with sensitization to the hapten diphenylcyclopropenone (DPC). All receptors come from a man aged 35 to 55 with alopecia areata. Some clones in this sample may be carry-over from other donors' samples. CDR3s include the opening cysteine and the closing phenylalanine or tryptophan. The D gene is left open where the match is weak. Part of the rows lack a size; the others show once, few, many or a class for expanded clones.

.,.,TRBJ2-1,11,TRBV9,CASSQHNEQFF,TGTGCCAGCAGCCAGCACAATGAGCAGTTCTTC
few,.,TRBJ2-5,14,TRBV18,CASAEVGGTETQYF,TGTGCCAGCGCAGAGGTTGGGGGCACAGAGACCCAGTACTTC
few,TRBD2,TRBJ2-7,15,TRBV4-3,CASSQTTSGSGEQYF,TGCGCCAGCAGCCAAACGACTAGCGGGAGCGGCGAGCAGTACTTC
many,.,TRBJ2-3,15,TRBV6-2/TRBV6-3,CASSYSRTGTDTQYF,TGTGCCAGCAGTTACTCTAGAACGGGCACAGATACGCAGTATTTT
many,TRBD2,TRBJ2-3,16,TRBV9,CASSVGGTSGTDTQYF,TGTGCCAGCAGCGTAGGGGGGACTAGCGGCACAGATACGCAGTATTTT
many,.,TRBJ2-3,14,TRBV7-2,CASSLGGTTDTQYF,TGTGCCAGCAGCTTAGGAGGGACCACAGATACGCAGTATTTT
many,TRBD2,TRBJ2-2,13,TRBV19,CATGTSGAGELFF,TGTGCCACGGGGACTAGCGGCGCCGGGGAGCTGTTTTTT
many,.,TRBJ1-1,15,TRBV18,CASSTRGGLNTEAFF,TGTGCCAGCTCAACCCGAGGAGGGTTGAACACTGAAGCTTTCTTT
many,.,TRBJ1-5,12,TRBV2,CASSANDQPQHF,TGTGCCAGCAGTGCCAATGATCAGCCCCAGCATTTT
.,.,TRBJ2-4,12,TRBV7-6,CASSPGQNIQYF,TGTGCCAGCAGCCCCGGCCAAAACATTCAGTACTTC
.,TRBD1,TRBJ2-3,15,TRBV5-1,CASSLTGVTTDTQYF,TGCGCCAGCAGCTTAACAGGGGTGACTACAGATACGCAGTATTTT
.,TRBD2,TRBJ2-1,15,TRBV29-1,CSVEETSGSFDEQFF,TGCAGCGTTGAGGAGACTAGCGGGAGTTTCGATGAGCAGTTCTTC
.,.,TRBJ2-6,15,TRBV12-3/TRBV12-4,CASSFYGSGANVLTF,TGTGCCAGCAGTTTTTACGGTTCGGGGGCCAACGTCCTGACTTTC
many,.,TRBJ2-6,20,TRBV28,CASSTNFNTGPSSGANVLTF,TGTGCCAGCAGTACAAACTTCAATACAGGGCCGAGCTCTGGGGCCAACGTCCTGACTTTC
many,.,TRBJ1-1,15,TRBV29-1,CSVDEVGSANTEAFF,TGCAGCGTTGACGAAGTGGGTTCCGCGAACACTGAAGCTTTCTTT
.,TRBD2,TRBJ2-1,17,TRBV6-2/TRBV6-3,CASSYDPGRNSYNEQFF,TGTGCCAGCAGTTACGACCCCGGGAGGAACTCCTACAATGAGCAGTTCTTC
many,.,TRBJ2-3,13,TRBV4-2,CASSEPVTDTQYF,TGTGCCAGCAGCGAACCAGTTACAGATACGCAGTATTTT
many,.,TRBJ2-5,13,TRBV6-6,CASSLGGRETQYF,TGTGCCAGCAGTTTGGGGGGCAGGGAGACCCAGTACTTC
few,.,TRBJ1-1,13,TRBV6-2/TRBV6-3,CASSSWTGTEAFF,TGTGCCAGCAGTTCGTGGACGGGCACTGAAGCTTTCTTT
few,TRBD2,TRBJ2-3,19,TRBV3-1,CASSQDRPGTSGRADTQYF,TGTGCCAGCAGCCAAGATCGTCCCGGGACTAGCGGGAGAGCAGATACGCAGTATTTT
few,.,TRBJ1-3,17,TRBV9,CASSVESRAWGGNTIYF,TGTGCCAGCAGCGTAGAGAGCAGGGCTTGGGGCGGAAACACCATATATTTT
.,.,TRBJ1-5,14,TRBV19,CASSNGQGGQPQHF,TGTGCCAGTAGTAATGGTCAGGGAGGCCAGCCCCAGCATTTT
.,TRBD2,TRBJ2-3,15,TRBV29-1,CSVESGGRARDTQYF,TGCAGCGTTGAATCTGGCGGGAGGGCCAGGGATACGCAGTATTTT
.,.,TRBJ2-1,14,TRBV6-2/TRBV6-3,CASALRGTSNEQFF,TGTGCCAGCGCCCTTAGAGGGACTTCCAATGAGCAGTTCTTC
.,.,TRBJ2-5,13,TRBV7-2,CASSRRGRETQYF,TGTGCCAGCAGCCGCAGGGGCCGAGAGACCCAGTACTTC